The entry below gives a single TCR beta chain sequence along with its context. This receptor's antigen is unknown. Base qualities are missing; no much larger clone stands one base away. From the germline V gene, CDR1 is KGHSH and CDR2 is LQKENI. The junction shows trimming of 3 bases on V and 3 bases on J, and the gene matches do not reach 5 bases of it. The CDR3 runs 15 residues from the cysteine to the phenylalanine. Solely the CDR3 DNA is kept, with 45 bases framed from the first base. This sample was taken from a study of cytomegalovirus exposure and HLA in healthy donors (dated by TCRdb to 2017 to 2019). For context, the study as a whole: An earlier analysis of about 560 of the donors reported over 250 Gb of sequence data and 117 million unique TCR beta sequences obtained from around 180 million T cells. Approximately 310 gigabases of sequencing data and tens of millions of unique TCR sequences were included in an early release covering roughly 600 HLA-typed donors. Among the roughly 380 genotyped donors, approximately 81% belonged to the genetic ancestry cluster associated with self-reported Caucasian donors. The study aimed to test whether cataloging public T cell receptors could reveal signatures of past pathogen exposure. The study profiled the T cell repertoires of hundreds of subjects by immunosequencing and related them to cytomegalovirus serostatus. Besides the first cohort of around 700 subjects, a separate validation cohort made up of over a hundred different subjects was used. To predict cytomegalovirus infection status, the study combined high-throughput TCR immunosequencing, statistical association of individual TCRs with disease status, and machine learning. To study patterns of TCR occurrence, a later analysis re-analyzed previously published TCR beta repertoires from 500 to 850 donors and added high-resolution HLA genotyping. Rather than drawing on any new phenotypic data, the later analysis identified candidate immune exposures from TCR beta sequences and the way those sequences occurred across donors. To decide whether each TCR beta V gene segment behaved as functional or pseudogenic, an earlier analysis of approximately 590 of the donors relied on high-throughput TCR beta sequencing. Alongside the repertoire data, information on donor age, sex, ethnicity and CMV serostatus was compiled. A later genetic analysis used genome-wide SNP genotypes for 398 of the 666 donors, treating that subset as a discovery cohort. Every repertoire in the discovery cohort had been generated on one and the same sequencing platform. HLA typing covered class I and class II loci at four-digit resolution. Typing coverage differed by locus: A, B, C, DRB1 and DQB1 were typed in about 629-640 donors, DQA1 in roughly 510, DPA1 in 600 to 610, and DPB1 in 450 to 490. Roughly 5 DR-DQ haplotypes were handled as single units for association and clustering, since linkage in the cohort was strong. Across approximately 400 genotyped donors of the cohort, an average of about 240,000 unique TCR beta nucleotide sequences per donor were sequenced, and approximately 17% of those sequences were non-productive. General study outcomes and caveats: A further reported finding was that TCR beta sequences accurately predicted the HLA-A and HLA-B alleles for most subjects in the first cohort. When HLA alleles, especially DR and DQ, strongly co-occurred, attributing TCR associations to individual alleles was difficult. The only immune exposure information available for the cohort was CMV serostatus. The classifier was reported to diagnose cytomegalovirus status with high specificity and sensitivity in both the original and validation cohorts. The authors suggested that the approach could potentially be generalized to other disease states and immunological phenotypes. V-gene and J-gene trimming of TCR beta chains was associated with a missense DCLRE1C variant in a later genetic analysis, and the association was replicated in an independent cohort. In a later analysis, HLA-associated TCR beta chains were found to be more clonally expanded and to have lower generation probabilities than equally common non-associated chains. Across donors, most TCR sequences were observed very rarely, whereas some public TCRs were present in many individuals. Over 15 rarely observed V segments, including chromosome 9 orphons, were excluded from the earlier analysis of about 610 of the donors because counts were too low. The study gave a list of over 150 TCR beta chains associated with cytomegalovirus. In a later analysis, TCR association rates were found to vary across HLA loci, with the most associated TCRs seen for DRB1 alleles and the fewest for HLA-C alleles. A group of highly shared sequence variants was considered likely to be a technical artifact of the sequencing pipeline. In an earlier analysis of some 540 of the donors, most TCR beta V segments appeared in productive rearrangements about 90% or about 30% of the time, broadly matching IMGT annotations. Because some donors lacked HLA typing at each locus, the association tests relied only on the typed subset. The cohort was sequenced for TCR beta chains only, and without alpha or paired-chain data the features that could be detected were limited. At a false discovery rate of 0.05, a later analysis linked some 17,000 TCR beta sequences to specific HLA alleles. Several of the top co-occurrence clusters appeared to be linked to parvovirus B19, influenza, CMV and Epstein-Barr virus, according to a later analysis. Presence/absence analyses assumed roughly uniform sequencing depth across donors, an assumption that may not hold. Some IMGT-functional V segments, including TRBV6-2 and TRBV6-3, could not be distinguished by the 87-base-pair reads and were therefore excluded. A later genetic analysis reported fewer N-insertions in productive TCRs among donors in an Asian-associated ancestry cluster than the roughly 650-donor mean. Most CMV-associated TCR beta chains appeared to be HLA-restricted in a later analysis, and the HLA associations seemed to be driven largely by CMV exposure. A few of the identified cytomegalovirus-associated TCR beta chains were confirmed in vitro to be specific for cytomegalovirus antigens. Linkage disequilibrium might explain the correlated functional status among segregating V segments, but an unknown experimental factor could not be excluded.

The library was generated by the immunoSEQ multiplex PCR assay. For the multiplex PCR, a mixture combining 60 forward primers for TCR Vbeta segments and 13 reverse primers for TCR Jbeta segments was used. The CDR3 region of rearranged TCR beta genes was amplified from genomic DNA by a multiplex PCR assay. The amplified TCR beta libraries were sequenced on the Illumina HiSeq System as 87-base-pair reads. Per the source publication's procedure: A later analysis counted around 72 million unique TCR beta chains across the 666 repertoires, and some 11 million of these chains were shared by at least two donors. Raw reads were error-corrected and collapsed into unique sequences with a nearest-neighbor algorithm that merged closely related sequences to remove PCR and sequencing errors. To assign V, D and J gene segments, CDR3 sequences were aligned to IMGT reference sequences. For a sequence to be retained, a match of at least six nucleotides was required to both a V gene segment and a J gene segment. A rearrangement counted as productive if the CDR3 had no stop codons and remained in frame with V and J, and every other rearrangement counted as non-productive. Following IMGT convention, CDR3 was defined as the stretch from the second conserved V-encoded cysteine up to the conserved J-encoded phenylalanine. Sequences without an unambiguous match to a single V gene segment were excluded from the earlier analysis of about 600 of the donors. In an earlier analysis of approximately 500 of the donors, a V segment was called functional when productive rearrangements were above 56.7%, and segregating when the standard deviation between donors exceeded 5%. A statistical classification framework was developed to diagnose cytomegalovirus status using the catalog of TCR beta chain sequences. A later analysis assigned V and J genes by comparing TCR nucleotide sequences with IMGT/GENE-DB human TR gene sequences. A later analysis assigned CDR3 sequences and most-parsimonious VDJ recombination scenarios with the TCRdist pipeline. A later analysis defined each TCR beta chain by its CDR3 amino acid sequence plus V-gene family, and excluded reads lacking a unique V-gene family. In a later analysis, 500 to 700 highly shared, low-generation-probability nucleotide sequences were removed to address suspected cross-contamination and a sequencing artifact. In a later analysis, a clonal expansion index was calculated for each public chain from normalized within-repertoire ranks of inferred template counts. In a later analysis, generation probabilities were computed using a VDJ recombination model fitted to out-of-frame rearrangements, and the results were checked against IGoR. In a later analysis, TCR-TCR, TCR-HLA and TCR-CMV co-occurrence was scored with hypergeometric tests, and a repertoire-size bias correction was applied to TCR pairs. In a later analysis, false discovery rates were estimated by permuting HLA or CMV assignments 20 times. In a later analysis, co-occurring TCRs were grouped using DBSCAN, with TCRdist sequence similarity added in when clustering inside HLA-allele-positive subsets. Repertoires with fewer than 30,000 or more than 120,000 public chains were left out of co-occurrence clustering, as were about five repertoires with anomalous nucleotide sharing. TCRdb took over this immuneACCESS table, retaining in-frame rearrangements with V and J assigned. Such tables are incomplete; in checked studies, under half of the missing clones stem from an unresolved V gene, and the remainder is unexplained. V, J and clone size derive from that table, while D and trimming were established from the DNA sequence. Here the sample has roughly 190,000 clones; 75% to 85% occur a single time. Less than 2.5% of the sample is in the top ten clones.

The cohort consisted of hundreds of healthy bone marrow donors. At the time of sampling, all cohort members were nominally healthy, though unrecorded immune exposures were likely present. The donor was CMV seronegative and belonged to the group of roughly 330 seronegative cohort members. Each donor provided a peripheral blood sample, and peripheral blood mononuclear cells were used for TCR beta sequencing. Genomic DNA extraction from the blood cell samples was performed with the Qiagen DNeasy Blood Extraction Kit. The receptor was derived from a woman in her 50s in good health and CMV-seronegative. The chain is encoded by TRBV18 joined to TRBJ2-1, with 7 central nucleotides matching TRBD1. The sequenced sample was PBMCs. For the CDR3, the sequence is CASSPNRGRYNEQFF. The base sequence is TGTGCCAGCTCACCGAACAGGGGTCGCTACAATGAGCAGTTCTTC.